A single TCR beta chain is shown here with its context. This specimen belongs to a study of blood T cell repertoires in COVID-19. For the study at large: From T cells, B-cell-depleted T cells, or PBMCs came the material, which was cDNA or gDNA.

Germline trimming cut 2 bases from V and 0 bases from J; bases unmatched to any gene: 6. Germline CDR1 reads KGHSH; CDR2 reads LQKENI. The CDR3 has 16 amino acids. Only in-frame clones appear in the TCRdb table, and some are missing; sequencing was by immunoSEQ multiplex PCR. The table shows 70,000 to 80,000 clones, with approximately 87% occurring only once. The J gene is TRBJ1-2, the V gene TRBV18; TRBD1 aligns across 7 bases. Sequencing input: peripheral blood. The TCR comes from an elderly man in a cohort sampled during active COVID-19. The CDR3, as DNA: TGTGCCAGCTCACCAAGACGGACAGGCGCTAACTATGGCTACACCTTC. Translation gives CASSPRRTGANYGYTF.